The 25 T cell receptor beta chains presented below share a single source sample, sequenced in a study of Ad26.COV2.S vaccination and SARS-CoV-2 variants. Clones were read by immunoSEQ multiplex PCR, and TCRdb kept only the in-frame ones, dropping some. The data contain around 400,000 clones, roughly 90% of them singletons. Sample treatment: approximately 18 received Ad26.COV2.S at low or high dose, single or two shots; five or six received placebo; per-sample allocation not given. Day 63 after the first injection of vaccine or placebo was the sampling time. Sequences were derived from peripheral blood, sampled in a trial of Ad26.COV2.S vaccine versus placebo. Source of these receptors: a person between 18 and 65 years old who received the Ad26.COV2.S COVID-19 vaccine or a placebo.

The V and J genes are TRBV12-3 or TRBV12-4 and TRBJ1-2; TRBD1 might be the D (5 bases). The length of the CDR3 is 12 residues. Trimming took 7 bases from V and 8 from J, leaving 14 bases between them. CDR3 amino acids: CASNPGWGGYTF. The CDR3 nucleotides read TGTGCCAGCAATCCGGGGTGGGGCGGCTACACCTTC.

This clone was detected only a few times. CDR3 DNA sequence: TGTGCCAGCAGTGAGGCAGACAGTTCCTACGAGCAGTACTTC. This encodes CASSEADSSYEQYF. The V and J genes are TRBV6-1 and TRBJ2-7; D perhaps matches TRBD1 (5 bases). Trimming stripped 3 bases from V and 1 base from J, with 10 bases between. CDR3 size: 14 residues. Germline values: CDR1 MNHNS, CDR2 SASEGT.

In DNA, the CDR3 is TGTGCCAGCAGCCAGTTAGGAGCCAGCGAGCAGTACTTC. As protein: CASSQLGASEQYF. V usage is TRBV7-9 and J usage is TRBJ2-7; no clear D. The CDR3 sequence is 13 residues long. Trimming cost V 5 bases and J 6 bases, with 14 bases left between them. CDR1 is SEHNR, CDR2 FQNEAQ, per germline (reference sequence).

V gene TRBV15 combines with J gene TRBJ2-1; tentative D call: TRBD1 (5 bases). The CDR3 is 16 amino acids. In germline, CDR1 is LNHNV, CDR2 YYDKDF (reference sequence). The V gene lost 6 bases and the J gene lost 0 bases, with 15 bases spanning the gap. CDR3 sequence (DNA): TGTGCCACCAGAGGGGCGGCGGCCGGCTCCTACAATGAGCAGTTCTTC. Amino acid sequence: CATRGAAAGSYNEQFF.

Written as DNA, the CDR3 is TGTGCCAGCAGTTTGGTGAGTTCCTACGAGCAGTACTTC. It encodes CASSLVSSYEQYF. The rearrangement uses TRBV27 and TRBJ2-7, with D unresolved. CDR1 and CDR2 (germline): MNHEY, SMNVEV (reference sequence). This CDR3 comprises 13 residues. V was cut by 3 bases and J by 1 base, with 7 bases left in between.

This clone was detected once. This chain uses TRBV6-5 with TRBJ1-3; possibly TRBD1 for D (5 bases). V was shortened by 6 bases and J by 0 bases, with 6 bases between the two germline ends. The germline V gene has CDR1 MNHEY and CDR2 SVGAGI. The CDR3 length is 13 residues. The CDR3 spells CASRRGSGNTIYF. The CDR3 nucleotides are TGTGCCAGCAGGAGGGGCTCTGGAAACACCATATATTTT.

The CDR3 protein is CASSMTGQFRIGANVLTF. CDR3 sequence (DNA): TGTGCCAGTAGTATGACAGGGCAGTTTAGAATAGGGGCCAACGTCCTGACTTTC. This chain links TRBV19 with TRBJ2-6, with 7 nucleotides matching TRBD1. V lost 3 bases and J lost 4; bases outside the gene matches: 12. Germline CDR1 and CDR2: LNHDA and SQIVND (reference sequence). This CDR3 region has 18 residues.

The rearrangement uses TRBV5-1 and TRBJ2-2, with D maybe TRBD2 (6 bases). The CDR3 totals 17 residues. With 4 bases removed from V and 2 bases from J, the gap between germline ends came to 18 bases. Germline CDR1 reads SGHRS; CDR2 reads YFSETQ. The CDR3 loop is CASSPPFGTGNTGELFF. Here the CDR3 DNA reads TGCGCCAGCAGCCCCCCATTCGGGACTGGAAACACCGGGGAGCTGTTTTTT.

V gene TRBV12-5 combines with J gene TRBJ2-2; a possible D gene is TRBD2 (5 bases). V shed 5 bases and J shed 1 base, with 11 bases lying between them. Germline V CDR1 and CDR2: LGHNT, FRNRAP. The CDR3 runs 15 residues. The CDR3 loop reads CASGLDGGNTGELFF. In nucleotides, the CDR3 is TGTGCTAGTGGTCTTGACGGAGGGAACACCGGGGAGCTGTTTTTT.

The V gene is TRBV28, the J gene TRBJ2-7, with no clear D. The V end lost 4 bases, the J end lost 2 bases, and 6 bases lay between the germline ends. There are 12 residues in the CDR3. CDR1 is MDHEN and CDR2 is SYDVKM in the germline V gene. CDR3 region: CASSSPTYEQYF. The CDR3 DNA follows: TGTGCCAGCAGTTCACCCACCTACGAGCAGTACTTC.

The chain links TRBV12-3 or TRBV12-4 to TRBJ1-1; D gene ambiguous. The CDR3 has 13 residues. Deletions cut 6 bases from V and 1 base from J, with 9 bases between. This chain's CDR3 is CASSLTANTEAFF. The CDR3 DNA reads TGTGCCAGCAGCCTAACAGCGAACACTGAAGCTTTCTTT.

This clone was detected only once. The chain uses TRBV7-8 and TRBJ2-3; 11 bases are shared with TRBD2. With 6 bases clipped from V and 2 bases from J, the junction kept 4 bases outside the gene matches. Germline CDR1 and CDR2: SGHVS and FQNEAQ. The CDR3 contains 15 residues. The CDR3 loop is CASRSTSGNTDTQYF. Written as DNA, the CDR3 is TGTGCCAGCAGATCGACTAGCGGGAACACAGATACGCAGTATTTT.

The chain is built from TRBV18 and TRBJ1-1; D may be TRBD1 (5 bases). Trimming left V 1 base short and J 8 bases short, with 8 bases between. This CDR3 spans 12 amino acids. CDR1 KGHSH and CDR2 LQKENI come from the germline V gene. The CDR3 bases are TGTGCCAGCTCACCACAGGGGTCAGAAGCTTTCTTT. Residues: CASSPQGSEAFF.

The rearrangement uses TRBV5-1 and TRBJ1-3, with D possibly TRBD1 on 5 matching bases. Between the trimmed V and J ends, which lost 0 bases and 4 bases, there was a span of 11 bases. CDR3 length equals 15 residues. Germline V gene sequence: CDR1 SGHRS, CDR2 YFSETQ. The DNA of the CDR3 is TGCGCCAGCAGCTTGGCCCCGGACAACGGAAACACCATATATTTT. It yields the protein CASSLAPDNGNTIYF. Together with reference TRBV5-1 and TRBJ1-3, the CDR3 gives the full variable domain: KAGVTQTPRYLIKTRGQQVTLSCSPISGHRSVSWYQQTPGQGLQFLFEYFSETQRNKGNFPGRFSGRQFSNSRSEMNVSTLELGDSALYLCASSLAPDNGNTIYFGEGSWLTVV.

In its sample, this clone was seen once. This chain uses TRBV5-6 with TRBJ1-1; D gene ambiguous. The V gene's germline CDR1 is SGHDT and CDR2 YYEEEE. Trimming removed 1 base at V and 0 bases at J, with 4 bases between. The CDR3 runs 13 residues. CDR3 DNA sequence: TGTGCCAGCAGCTTGCCTATGAACACTGAAGCTTTCTTT. Encoded protein: CASSLPMNTEAFF.

This rearrangement joins TRBV5-5 to TRBJ2-1; 12 positions match TRBD2. V shed 3 bases and J 4 bases; nucleotides not matched to a gene: 5. There are 16 residues in the CDR3. Germline V gives CDR1 SGHKS, CDR2 YYEKEE (reference sequence). The CDR3 region is CASSYLAGGDYNEQFF. The CDR3 nucleotides are TGTGCCAGCAGCTACCTAGCGGGAGGGGATTACAATGAGCAGTTCTTC. Filled out from reference TRBV5-5 and TRBJ2-1, the complete variable domain reads DAGVTQSPTHLIKTRGQQVTLRCSPISGHKSVSWYQQVLGQGPQFIFQYYEKEERGRGNFPDRFSARQFPNYSSELNVNALLLGDSALYLCASSYLAGGDYNEQFFGPGTRLTVL.

The chain employs TRBV30 and TRBJ2-5; D is unclear. CDR1 is GTSNPN and CDR2 is SVGIG in the germline V gene (reference sequence). The germline V and J ends were trimmed by 4 bases and 5 bases, with 11 bases remaining between them. CDR3 size: 12 residues. The CDR3 region has the DNA TGTGCCTGGATGGATAGATCCGAGACCCAGTACTTC. Translated, it gives CAWMDRSETQYF. Using reference TRBV30 and TRBJ2-5 for the parts outside the CDR3, the full variable domain is SQTIHQWPATLVQPVGSPLSLECTVEGTSNPNLYWYRQAAGRGLQLLFYSVGIGQISSEVPQNLSASRPQDRQFILSSKKLLLSDSGFYLCAWMDRSETQYFGPGTRLLVL.

CDR3 coding DNA: TGTGCCAGCAGCTCGAGGGGCGGTGGGAGCCTCCAAGAGACCCAGTACTTC. It codes for CASSSRGGGSLQETQYF. The chain joins TRBV7-9 to TRBJ2-5, with D perhaps TRBD1 or TRBD2 (5 bases each). The CDR3 runs 17 residues. V was pared by 4 bases and J by 1 base, with 19 bases between. The germline V gene has CDR1 SEHNR and CDR2 FQNEAQ (reference sequence).

V is TRBV5-1 and J is TRBJ2-3, with a possible D match to TRBD2 (5 bases). The CDR3 runs 14 residues. Trimming shortened V by 1 base and J by 3 bases, and 9 bases separated the two germline ends. Germline CDR1 and CDR2: SGHRS and YFSETQ. DNA of the CDR3: TGCGCCAGCAGCTTGAGGACTCTGACAGATACGCAGTATTTT. This sequence encodes CASSLRTLTDTQYF.

In this sample, this clone turned up once. This sequence joins TRBV6-6 and TRBJ1-5; D call uncertain. Germline CDR1 is MNHNY and CDR2 is SVGAGI (reference sequence). The germline V and J ends were trimmed by 2 bases and 7 bases, with 9 bases remaining between them. The CDR3 sequence is 13 residues long. CDR3 in DNA: TGTGCCAGCAGTTACGTGCAATGGCAGCCCCAGCATTTT. Its protein product is CASSYVQWQPQHF.

The chain has TRBV28 and TRBJ1-1; the match to TRBD1 covers 9 bases. CDR1 and CDR2 from the germline V gene are MDHEN and SYDVKM. Unmatched junction bases numbered 9, after V lost 6 bases and J lost 4 bases. The CDR3 length is 15 residues. Here the CDR3 reads CASSLLGQGSTEAFF. The CDR3 DNA is TGTGCCAGCAGCTTACTGGGACAGGGAAGCACTGAAGCTTTCTTT.

The chain employs TRBV19 and TRBJ1-2, with D uncertain. In germline, CDR1 is LNHDA, CDR2 SQIVND (reference sequence). The CDR3 covers 16 residues. V lost 3 bases to trimming and J lost 1 base, with 15 bases between them. In DNA, the CDR3 is TGTGCCAGTAGTATGGCTAGGACTCCTATTAACTATGGCTACACCTTC. This encodes CASSMARTPINYGYTF. Combining the CDR3 with reference TRBV19 and TRBJ1-2 gives the whole variable domain DGGITQSPKYLFRKEGQNVTLSCEQNLNHDAMYWYRQDPGQGLRLIYYSQIVNDFQKGDIAEGYSVSREKKESFPLTVTSAQKNPTAFYLCASSMARTPINYGYTFGSGTRLTVV.

This chain uses TRBV6-2 or TRBV6-3 with TRBJ2-1; TRBD2 matches at 16 bases. Germline V gene lookup returns CDR1 MNHEY and CDR2 SVGEGT. This CDR3 has 15 residues. V gave up 4 bases and J gave up 8 bases; unmatched junction bases: 2. In nucleotides, the CDR3 is TGTGCCAGCAGTTGGGGACTAGCGGGAGGGGATGAGCAGTTCTTC. This codes for CASSWGLAGGDEQFF.

To note about this clone: This same CDR3 is encoded by further DNA sequences in the sample. The chain is built from TRBV28 and TRBJ2-7; D is ambiguous. V was shortened by 4 bases and J by 6 bases, with 7 bases between the two germline ends. Germline V gene data show CDR1 as MDHEN and CDR2 as SYDVKM. This CDR3 contains 11 residues. The CDR3 loop reads CASSSTTEQYF. For the CDR3, the DNA is TGTGCCAGCAGTTCAACCACCGAGCAGTACTTC. The full variable domain, with the rest looked up from reference TRBV28 and TRBJ2-7, is DVKVTQSSRYLVKRTGEKVFLECVQDMDHENMFWYRQDPGLGLRLIYFSYDVKMKEKGDIPEGYSVSREKKERFSLILESASTNQTSMYLCASSSTTEQYFGPGTRLTVT.

The chain couples TRBV6-1 to TRBJ2-3; TRBD1 agrees at 8 bases. CDR1 is MNHNS, CDR2 SASEGT, per germline. The CDR3 has 16 amino acids. J gave up 3 bases and V 6 bases, and 11 bases lay outside the gene matches. CDR3 sequence reads: CASRETGGRLTDTQYF. Here the CDR3 DNA reads TGTGCCAGCAGAGAAACAGGGGGTCGACTGACAGATACGCAGTATTTT.